The 3 T cell receptor beta chains given below trace back to one sample, sequenced in a study of naive and memory T cell subsets. Two oligonucleotides, mixed equimolar, formed the beta constant-region primer covering TRBC1 and TRBC2. Four rounds of PCR amplified the ligated cDNA using nested alpha and beta constant-region primers plus SP2. TCRdb re-derived calls from the UMI-ligation and nested PCR reads in MiXCR, one entry per CDR3 protein. The table lists under 35,000 distinct CDR3 sequences, roughly 20% of them singletons. Sequencing was done on a sample of effector memory CD4+ T cells from blood. Documented subset: effector memory, CD45RA- CD27-. These receptors all come from a human donor in good health.

The rearrangement joins TRBV7-2 to TRBJ2-7; 7 nucleotides line up with TRBD2. The length of the CDR3 is 15 residues. Germline lookup yields CDR1 SGHTA and CDR2 FQGNSA. The J segment lost 0 bases and the V segment lost 3 bases, leaving 5 bases of the junction unmatched. The CDR3 loop reads CASSFHAGVSYEQYF. Here the CDR3 DNA reads TGTGCCAGCAGCTTCCACGCGGGGGTCTCCTACGAGCAGTACTTC.

This clonotype has at least ten counts. This chain joins TRBV18 and TRBJ1-1; TRBD1 is a possible D gene (6 bases). From germline, CDR1 is KGHSH and CDR2 LQKENI. The CDR3 has 14 amino acids. Trimming took 4 bases from V and 4 from J, leaving 13 bases between them. CDR3 DNA sequence: TGTGCCAGCTCACTACAGGGAGTTGGCACTGAAGCTTTCTTT. This gives the protein CASSLQGVGTEAFF.

This clonotype was detected ten times or more. The V and J genes are TRBV3-1 and TRBJ2-7; D uncertain. Germline CDR1 and CDR2: LGHDT and YNNKEL (reference sequence). The CDR3 totals 12 residues. Between the trimmed V and J ends, which lost 4 bases and 3 bases, there was a span of 7 bases. The CDR3 nucleotides are TGTGCCAGCAGCCTCTATTTCTACGAGCAGTACTTC. Translation gives CASSLYFYEQYF.